The 22 T cell receptor beta chains listed next were all sequenced from one sample in a study of long-term antiretroviral therapy in people with HIV. Survey-level resolution applied to immunoSEQ assay v3.0. TCRdb's table, derived via immunoSEQ multiplex PCR, lists solely in-frame clones and lacks some. The table has about 31,000 clones, approximately 90% seen once. Sequenced here: unsorted PBMCs, sampled approximately 5 years before starting antiretroviral therapy. Receptors were obtained from a man in his fifties with HIV.

The genes are TRBV5-4 and TRBJ1-2; 7 nucleotides match TRBD1. V shed 0 bases, J shed 8 bases, and the junction held 10 bases outside the gene matches. The CDR3 loop spans 15 amino acids. CDR1 and CDR2 (germline): SGHNT, YYREEE (reference sequence). CDR3 sequence reads: CASSLGPQGGRGYTF. The CDR3 DNA is TGTGCCAGCAGCTTGGGTCCCCAGGGGGGTAGAGGCTACACCTTC.

The chain carries TRBV5-6 and TRBJ1-3; a possible D gene is TRBD1 (6 bases). Germline assignment: CDR1 SGHDT and CDR2 YYEEEE. Trimming stripped 5 bases from V and 0 bases from J, with 12 bases between. The CDR3 totals 15 residues. The CDR3: CASSSGQSSGNTIYF. The CDR3 DNA follows: TGTGCCAGCAGTTCAGGACAGAGCTCTGGAAACACCATATATTTT.

V is TRBV6-1 and J is TRBJ2-2; D gene unclear. CDR1 and CDR2 from the germline V gene are MNHNS and SASEGT. The CDR3 contains 18 residues. Trimming removed 0 bases from V and 3 bases from J, with 17 bases in between. Here the CDR3 reads CASSEAGRAPTYTGELFF. For the CDR3, the DNA is TGTGCCAGCAGTGAAGCGGGCCGGGCCCCAACGTACACCGGGGAGCTGTTTTTT.

This chain connects TRBV2 to TRBJ2-4, with 12 bases lining up with TRBD2. The V segment lost 4 bases and the J segment 11 bases; nucleotides outside the gene matches: 9. This CDR3 has 15 residues. Per the germline V gene, CDR1 is SNHLY and CDR2 is FYNNEI. CDR3 amino acids: CASSALAGGRGVQYF. The CDR3 DNA is TGTGCCAGCAGTGCTCTAGCGGGAGGGCGAGGGGTTCAGTACTTC.

The V and J genes are TRBV15 and TRBJ2-3; 8 nucleotides agree with TRBD1. The trim removed 5 bases at V and 5 bases at J, leaving 9 bases unmatched. This CDR3 is built from 15 residues. The germline V gene has CDR1 LNHNV and CDR2 YYDKDF (reference sequence). The CDR3 coding sequence is TGTGCCACCAGCGGCGTTACAGGGGGTTTAGATACGCAGTATTTT. Translated: CATSGVTGGLDTQYF.

CDR3 in amino acids: CASSKGTPQHF. The CDR3 nucleotides are TGTGCCAGCAGCAAAGGCACGCCCCAGCATTTT. This chain joins TRBV21-1 and TRBJ1-5. TRBV21-1 is a documented pseudogene. The CDR3 runs 11 residues.

The CDR3 sequence: CASGVITDTQYF. In DNA, the CDR3 is TGTGCCAGCGGCGTTATCACAGATACGCAGTATTTT. The chain couples TRBV2 to TRBJ2-3; D unclear. With 8 bases removed from V and 2 bases from J, the gap between germline ends came to 8 bases. This CDR3 contains 12 residues. Germline values: CDR1 SNHLY, CDR2 FYNNEI.

This sequence joins TRBV30 and TRBJ2-7, with 10 positions matching TRBD2. With V trimmed by 3 bases and J by 9 bases, 11 bases remained unmatched. There are 14 residues in the CDR3. The germline gives CDR1 GTSNPN, CDR2 SVGIG (reference sequence). CDR3 nucleotides: TGTGCCTGGAGCCTAGCGGGGGCAAATCGAGGGCAGTACTTC. It translates to CAWSLAGANRGQYF.

The V gene is TRBV7-9, the J gene TRBJ2-5, with 9 bases lining up with TRBD1. Germline-derived CDR1 and CDR2 are SEHNR and FQNEAQ (reference sequence). The V and J ends lost 8 bases and 6 bases, in that order; junction bases with no gene match: 10. The CDR3 totals 14 residues. The CDR3, as DNA: TGTGCCAGCCGGCCGATTGGGACAGGGAAGACCCAGTACTTC. Translating it yields CASRPIGTGKTQYF.

This chain connects TRBV7-3 to TRBJ2-2; 9 nucleotides match TRBD1. V dropped 1 base and J dropped 5; count of bases not matched to a gene: 5. Germline CDR1 is SGHTA and CDR2 is FQGTGA. The CDR3 has 16 amino acids. The CDR3 region has the DNA TGTGCCAGCAGCTTAATGGGACAGGGTTTGACCGGGGAGCTGTTTTTT. Translating it yields CASSLMGQGLTGELFF.

This chain uses TRBV29-1 with TRBJ1-2, with D possibly matching TRBD1 (6 bases). Trimming took off 6 bases at V and 3 bases at J, with 11 bases between the two ends. The CDR3 runs 12 residues. The V gene's germline CDR1 is SQVTM and CDR2 ANQGSEA. CDR3 in DNA: TGCAGCGTCCCGAGGGGGGACTATGGCTACACCTTC. It encodes CSVPRGDYGYTF.

This rearrangement joins TRBV7-3 to TRBJ2-2; 9 bases line up with TRBD2. The V segment lost 5 bases and the J segment 4 bases; nucleotides outside the gene matches: 8. Germline assignment: CDR1 SGHTA and CDR2 FQGTGA. This CDR3 comprises 16 residues. In DNA form, the CDR3 reads TGTGCCAGCAGCGCCTTAGCGGGAGTGGGCACCGGGGAGCTGTTTTTT. This sequence encodes CASSALAGVGTGELFF.

The chain couples TRBV10-3 to TRBJ1-2; a weak D match, TRBD1 (6 bases). Germline V gene lookup returns CDR1 ENHRY and CDR2 SYGVKD. The germline V and J ends were trimmed by 1 base and 8 bases, with 11 bases remaining between them. The CDR3 consists of 13 residues. CDR3 in DNA: TGTGCCATCAGTGAGTTCAGGGGTGAAGGCTACACCTTC. It yields the protein CAISEFRGEGYTF.

This clone was picked up a small number of times. The chain recombines TRBV2 with TRBJ1-5, with a possible D match to TRBD1 (5 bases). The germline gives CDR1 SNHLY, CDR2 FYNNEI. Trimming removed 5 bases at V and 3 bases at J, with 11 bases between. The CDR3 length is 14 residues. Here the CDR3 DNA reads TGTGCCAGCAGTCCCGACAGCTTCAATCAGCCCCAGCATTTT. Amino acid sequence: CASSPDSFNQPQHF. Full variable domain (outside the CDR3, taken from reference TRBV2 and TRBJ1-5): EPEVTQTPSHQVTQMGQEVILRCVPISNHLYFYWYRQILGQKVEFLVSFYNNEISEKSEIFDDQFSVERPDGSNFTLKIRSTKLEDSAMYFCASSPDSFNQPQHFGDGTRLSIL.

This chain links TRBV7-6 with TRBJ2-2; D gene uncertain. The CDR3 covers 14 residues. Trimming pared 5 bases from V and 6 bases from J, leaving 13 bases between. CDR1 SGHVS and CDR2 FNYEAQ come from the germline V gene. The chain's CDR3 is CASSLWSRSGELFF. The DNA of the CDR3 is TGTGCCAGCAGCCTTTGGTCCAGGTCCGGGGAGCTGTTTTTT.

This chain links TRBV21-1 with TRBJ2-3; TRBD1 is taken as the D call from the table, unchecked against the DNA. TRBV21-1 is a pseudogene locus. This CDR3 spans 16 amino acids. The CDR3 DNA reads TGTGCCAGCAACAGGATACGACAGTCCGCCCCAGATACGCAGTATTTT. It translates to CASNRIRQSAPDTQYF.

The chain is built from TRBV6-1 and TRBJ2-4; D possibly corresponds to TRBD2 (7 bases). V lost 2 bases to trimming and J lost 5 bases, with 10 bases between them. Germline CDR1 reads MNHNS; CDR2 reads SASEGT. The CDR3 runs to 14 residues. The CDR3 region is CASSERGGENIQYF. CDR3 nucleotides: TGTGCCAGCAGTGAAAGGGGGGGGGAAAACATTCAGTACTTC.

This clone was seen a single time. The gene calls are TRBV18 and TRBJ2-3; no definite D call. The V and J ends lost 3 bases and 2 bases respectively, with 24 bases between them. The CDR3 runs to 19 residues. Germline V gene data show CDR1 as KGHSH and CDR2 as LQKENI. The CDR3 DNA reads TGTGCCAGCTCACCCTGGTCCTTCCTCGAGATAGGATCCACAGATACGCAGTATTTT. Translating gives CASSPWSFLEIGSTDTQYF.

The CDR3, as DNA: TGTGCCAGCAGCCCACCTCCGACAGGGGGCGAGGTGCCTCAGCCCCAGCATTTT. Amino acid sequence: CASSPPPTGGEVPQPQHF. The chain recombines TRBV14 with TRBJ1-5; 10 bases are a match to TRBD1. Germline V gene data show CDR1 as SGHDN and CDR2 as FVKESK. The CDR3 runs 18 residues. V lost 4 bases to trimming and J lost 6 bases; unmatched junction nucleotides: 15.

The chain recombines TRBV14 with TRBJ2-7; 7 bases match TRBD1. The CDR3 length is 14 residues. V lost 2 bases to trimming and J lost 4 bases; unmatched junction nucleotides: 5. Looked up from germline, CDR1 is SGHDN and CDR2 is FVKESK. Written as DNA, the CDR3 is TGTGCCAGCAGCCAATGGACAGGAAGTTACGAGCAGTACTTC. It specifies CASSQWTGSYEQYF.

This chain links TRBV12-5 with TRBJ2-3, with D perhaps assigned TRBD1 or TRBD2 (5 bases each). CDR3 size: 14 residues. The V end was cut by 1 base, the J end by 0 bases, with 5 bases between. The germline gives CDR1 LGHNT, CDR2 FRNRAP. CDR3 region: CASGLGGSTDTQYF. CDR3 DNA: TGTGCTAGTGGTTTGGGGGGGAGCACAGATACGCAGTATTTT.

The CDR3 bases are TGTGCCAGCAGCTTAGAGGTCGGGTTCCCACTCTACAATGAGCAGTTCTTC. Encoded protein: CASSLEVGFPLYNEQFF. This chain connects TRBV7-9 to TRBJ2-1; D unclear. The CDR3 is 17 residues long. Trimming pared 1 base from V and 3 bases from J, leaving 16 bases between. The germline V gene encodes CDR1 SEHNR and CDR2 FQNEAQ (reference sequence).